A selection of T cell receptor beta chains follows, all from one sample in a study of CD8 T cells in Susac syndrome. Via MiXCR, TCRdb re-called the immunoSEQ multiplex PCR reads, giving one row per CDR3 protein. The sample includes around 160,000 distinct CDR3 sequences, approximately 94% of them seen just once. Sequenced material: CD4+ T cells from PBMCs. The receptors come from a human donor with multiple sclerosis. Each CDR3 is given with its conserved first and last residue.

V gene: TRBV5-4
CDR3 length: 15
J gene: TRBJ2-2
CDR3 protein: CASSLEKVGTGELFF

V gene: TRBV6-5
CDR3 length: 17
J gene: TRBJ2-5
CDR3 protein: CASSYSGQVYDQETQYF

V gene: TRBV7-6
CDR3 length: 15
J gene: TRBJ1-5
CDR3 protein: CASSLLSGGNQPQHF

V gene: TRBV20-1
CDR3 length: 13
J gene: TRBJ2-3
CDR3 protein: CSASRDSTDTQYF

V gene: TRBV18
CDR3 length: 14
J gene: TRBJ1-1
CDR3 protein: CASSRTEKSTEAFF

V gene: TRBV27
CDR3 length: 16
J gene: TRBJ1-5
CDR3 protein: CASRPTGAEGNQPQHF

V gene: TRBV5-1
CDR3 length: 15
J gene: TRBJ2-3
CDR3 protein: CASAGSRQHTDTQYF

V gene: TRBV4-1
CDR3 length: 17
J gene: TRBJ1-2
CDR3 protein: CASSQGFRNTINYGYTF

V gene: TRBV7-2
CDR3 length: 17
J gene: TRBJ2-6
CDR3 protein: CASSDTATGAGANVLTF

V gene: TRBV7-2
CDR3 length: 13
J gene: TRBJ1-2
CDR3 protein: CASSWRAFDGYTF

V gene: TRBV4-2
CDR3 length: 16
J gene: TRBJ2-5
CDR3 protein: CASSQEVGNKGETQYF

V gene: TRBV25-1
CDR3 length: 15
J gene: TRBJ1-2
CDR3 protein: CASSERQGAFEGYTF

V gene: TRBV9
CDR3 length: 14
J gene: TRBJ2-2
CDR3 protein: CASSVGREAGELFF

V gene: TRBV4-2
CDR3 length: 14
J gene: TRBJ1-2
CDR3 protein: CASSQVTQAMGYTF

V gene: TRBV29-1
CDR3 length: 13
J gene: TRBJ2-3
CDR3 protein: CSVGGSGADTQYF

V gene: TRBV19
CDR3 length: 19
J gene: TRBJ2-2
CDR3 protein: CASTNLSAGFFFEAGELFF

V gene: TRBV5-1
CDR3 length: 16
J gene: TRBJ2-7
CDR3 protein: CASSPLGVGSTYEQYF

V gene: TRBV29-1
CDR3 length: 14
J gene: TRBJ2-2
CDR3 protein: CSASIGGRTGELFF

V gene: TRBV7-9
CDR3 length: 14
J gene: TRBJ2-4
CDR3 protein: CASIPPGTGNIQYF

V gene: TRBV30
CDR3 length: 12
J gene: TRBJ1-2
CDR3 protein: CAWSTRGYGYTF

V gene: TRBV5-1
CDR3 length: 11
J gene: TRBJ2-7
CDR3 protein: CASGSKYEQYF

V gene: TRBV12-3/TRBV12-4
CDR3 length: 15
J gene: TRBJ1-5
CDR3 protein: CASSSSGLSNQPQHF

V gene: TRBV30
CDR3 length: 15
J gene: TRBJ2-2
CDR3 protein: CAWSGGGANTGELFF

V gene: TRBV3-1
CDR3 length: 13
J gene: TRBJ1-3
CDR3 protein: CASSPYSGNTIYF

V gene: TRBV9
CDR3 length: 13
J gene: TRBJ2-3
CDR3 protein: CASSVDPADTQYF

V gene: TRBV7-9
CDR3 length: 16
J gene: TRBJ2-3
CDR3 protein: CASSLRREGLLDTQYF

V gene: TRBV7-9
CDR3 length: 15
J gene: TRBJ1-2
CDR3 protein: CASSFEGQGNYGYTF

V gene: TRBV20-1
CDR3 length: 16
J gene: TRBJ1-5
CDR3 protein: CSASGGQGHSNQPQHF

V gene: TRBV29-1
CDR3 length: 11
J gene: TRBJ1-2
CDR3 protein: CSVESNYGYTF

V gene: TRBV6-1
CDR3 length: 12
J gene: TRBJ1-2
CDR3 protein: CASQSQAYGYTF

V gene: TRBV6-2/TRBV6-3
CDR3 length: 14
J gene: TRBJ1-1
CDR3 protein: CASSYWTPNTEAFF

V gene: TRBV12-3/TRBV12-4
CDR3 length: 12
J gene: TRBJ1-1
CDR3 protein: CASSWGFTEAFF

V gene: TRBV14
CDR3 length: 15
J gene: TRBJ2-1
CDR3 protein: CASSDQLVSYNEQFF

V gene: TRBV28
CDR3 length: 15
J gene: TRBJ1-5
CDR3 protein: CASSSPMQANQPQHF

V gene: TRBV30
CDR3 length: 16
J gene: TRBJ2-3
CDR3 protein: CAWRPLSGWDLDTQYF

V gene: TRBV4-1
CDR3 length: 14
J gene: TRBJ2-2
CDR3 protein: CASSKGPLTGELFF

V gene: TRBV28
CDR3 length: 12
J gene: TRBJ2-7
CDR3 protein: CASSPDRYEQYF

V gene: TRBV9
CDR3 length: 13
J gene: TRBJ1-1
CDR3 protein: CASSPRGRTEAFF

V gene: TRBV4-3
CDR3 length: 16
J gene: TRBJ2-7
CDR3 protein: CASSQDLTVGFYEQYF

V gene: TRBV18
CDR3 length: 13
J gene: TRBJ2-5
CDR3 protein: CASSPDRQETQYF

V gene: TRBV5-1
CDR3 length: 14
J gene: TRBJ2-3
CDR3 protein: CASSSRDSTDTQYF

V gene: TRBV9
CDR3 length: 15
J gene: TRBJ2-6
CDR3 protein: CASSDRGGWANVLTF

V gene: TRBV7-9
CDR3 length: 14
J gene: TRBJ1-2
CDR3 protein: CASSFGQANYGYTF